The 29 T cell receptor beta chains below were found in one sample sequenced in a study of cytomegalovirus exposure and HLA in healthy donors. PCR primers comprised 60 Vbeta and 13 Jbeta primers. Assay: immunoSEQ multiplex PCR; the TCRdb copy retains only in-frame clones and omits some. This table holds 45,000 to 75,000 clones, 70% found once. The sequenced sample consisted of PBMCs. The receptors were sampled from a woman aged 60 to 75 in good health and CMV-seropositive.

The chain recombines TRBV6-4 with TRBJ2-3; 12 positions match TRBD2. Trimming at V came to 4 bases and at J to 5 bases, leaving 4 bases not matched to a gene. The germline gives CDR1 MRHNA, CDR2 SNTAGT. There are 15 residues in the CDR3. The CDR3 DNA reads TGTGCCAGCAGTGCTCTAGCGGGGGGGCAAGATACGCAGTATTTT. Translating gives CASSALAGGQDTQYF.

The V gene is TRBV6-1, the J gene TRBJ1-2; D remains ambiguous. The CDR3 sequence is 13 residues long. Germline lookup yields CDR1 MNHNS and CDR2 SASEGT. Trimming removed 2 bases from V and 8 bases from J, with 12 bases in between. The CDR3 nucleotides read TGTGCCAGCAGTGAATTTAGAGCGGGAGGCTACACCTTC. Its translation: CASSEFRAGGYTF.

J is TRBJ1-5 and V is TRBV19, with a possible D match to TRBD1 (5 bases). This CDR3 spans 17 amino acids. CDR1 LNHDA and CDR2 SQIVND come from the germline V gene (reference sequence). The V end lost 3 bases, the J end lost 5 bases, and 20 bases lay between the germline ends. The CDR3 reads CASSIGIGQGTYQPQHF. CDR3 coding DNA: TGTGCCAGTAGTATCGGTATCGGCCAGGGAACCTATCAGCCCCAGCATTTT.

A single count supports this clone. The CDR3 is CASSLGPDNSRQAFF. The CDR3 bases are TGTGCCAGCAGCTTAGGGCCGGACAACAGTCGGCAAGCTTTCTTT. This chain joins TRBV7-2 and TRBJ1-1, with TRBD1 as a possible D gene (5 bases). Germline CDR1 and CDR2: SGHTA and FQGNSA. V shed 1 base and J shed 9 bases, with 18 bases lying between them. CDR3 length equals 15 residues.

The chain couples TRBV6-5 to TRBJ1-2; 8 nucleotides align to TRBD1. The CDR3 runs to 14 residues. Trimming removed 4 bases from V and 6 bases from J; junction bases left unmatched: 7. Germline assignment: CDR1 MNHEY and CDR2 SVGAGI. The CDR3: CASSLTMTGDGYTF. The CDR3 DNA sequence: TGTGCCAGCAGTTTGACGATGACAGGGGATGGCTACACCTTC.

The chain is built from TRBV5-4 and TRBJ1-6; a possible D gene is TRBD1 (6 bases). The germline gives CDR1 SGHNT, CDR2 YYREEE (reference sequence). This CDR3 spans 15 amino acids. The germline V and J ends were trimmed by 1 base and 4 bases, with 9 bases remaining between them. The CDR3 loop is CASSLSGAYNSPLHF. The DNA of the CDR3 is TGTGCCAGCAGCTTGTCAGGGGCTTATAATTCACCCCTCCACTTT.

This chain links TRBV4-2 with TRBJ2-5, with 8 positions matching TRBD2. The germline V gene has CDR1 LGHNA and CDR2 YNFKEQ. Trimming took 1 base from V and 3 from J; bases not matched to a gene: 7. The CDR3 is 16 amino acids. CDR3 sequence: CASSQALGTREETQYF. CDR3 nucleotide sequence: TGTGCCAGCAGCCAAGCGCTCGGGACTAGAGAAGAGACCCAGTACTTC.

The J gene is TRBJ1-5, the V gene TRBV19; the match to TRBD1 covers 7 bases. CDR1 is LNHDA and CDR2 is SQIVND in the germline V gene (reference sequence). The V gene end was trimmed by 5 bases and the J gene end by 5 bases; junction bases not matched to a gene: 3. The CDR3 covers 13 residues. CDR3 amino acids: CASSPTGDQPQHF. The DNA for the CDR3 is TGTGCCAGTAGTCCCACAGGGGATCAGCCCCAGCATTTT. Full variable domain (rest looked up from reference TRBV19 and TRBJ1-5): DGGITQSPKYLFRKEGQNVTLSCEQNLNHDAMYWYRQDPGQGLRLIYYSQIVNDFQKGDIAEGYSVSREKKESFPLTVTSAQKNPTAFYLCASSPTGDQPQHFGDGTRLSIL.

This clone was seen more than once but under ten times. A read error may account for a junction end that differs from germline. DNA for the CDR3: TGTTCCAGCAGCTTAGCCTGGCCGAAGGCTTTCTTT. Translated, it gives CSSSLAWPKAFF. The chain combines TRBV7-9 with TRBJ1-1; D is uncertain. This CDR3 region has 12 residues. Germline V gives CDR1 SEHNR, CDR2 FQNEAQ (reference sequence).

The CDR3: CASSVGRGRNNEQFF. The CDR3 coding sequence is TGTGCCAGCAGCGTAGGGCGGGGACGGAACAATGAGCAGTTCTTC. The rearrangement links TRBV9 to TRBJ2-1, with D possibly matching TRBD2 (6 bases). V was clipped by 0 bases and J by 5 bases, with 12 bases between them. The CDR3 is made up of 15 amino acids. Germline CDR1 reads SGDLS; CDR2 reads YYNGEE.

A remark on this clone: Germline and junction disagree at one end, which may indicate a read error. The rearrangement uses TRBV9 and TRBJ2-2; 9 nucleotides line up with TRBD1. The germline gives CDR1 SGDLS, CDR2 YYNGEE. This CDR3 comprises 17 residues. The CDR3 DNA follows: TGTGCCAGCCGCGTAGTAAGGGACAGGGAGAACACCGGGGAGCTGTTTTTT. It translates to CASRVVRDRENTGELFF. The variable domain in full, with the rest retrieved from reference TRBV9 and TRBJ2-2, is DSGVTQTPKHLITATGQRVTLRCSPRSGDLSVYWYQQSLDQGLQFLIQYYNGEERAKGNILERFSAQQFPDLHSELNLSSLELGDSALYFCASRVVRDRENTGELFFGEGSRLTVL.

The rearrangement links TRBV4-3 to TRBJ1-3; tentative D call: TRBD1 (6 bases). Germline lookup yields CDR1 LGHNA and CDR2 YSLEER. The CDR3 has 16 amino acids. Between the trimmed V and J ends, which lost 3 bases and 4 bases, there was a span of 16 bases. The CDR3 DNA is TGCGCCAGCAGCCAGGAAAGACCAGGGGTGGGAAACACCATATATTTT. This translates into CASSQERPGVGNTIYF.

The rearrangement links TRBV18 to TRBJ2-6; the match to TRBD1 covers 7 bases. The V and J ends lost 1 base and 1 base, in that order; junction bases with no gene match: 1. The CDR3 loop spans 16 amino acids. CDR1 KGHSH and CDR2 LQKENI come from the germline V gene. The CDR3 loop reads CASSPRQGSGANVLTF. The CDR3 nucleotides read TGTGCCAGCTCACCACGACAGGGATCTGGGGCCAACGTCCTGACTTTC.

The DNA for the CDR3 is TGCGCCAGCAGCCAAGACCCGACAGCGTCAGGTGGACCCCTCCACTTT. Protein: CASSQDPTASGGPLHF. The chain recombines TRBV4-3 with TRBJ1-6; D may be TRBD1 (5 bases). The germline V gene encodes CDR1 LGHNA and CDR2 YSLEER. This CDR3 has 16 residues. The ends were cut back, 0 bases at V and 12 bases at J, with 18 bases in the middle.

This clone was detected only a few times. CDR3 region: CASSPPGQANQPQHF. CDR3 DNA sequence: TGTGCCAGCTCTCCGCCGGGACAGGCAAATCAGCCCCAGCATTTT. The chain couples TRBV9 to TRBJ1-5; 8 nucleotides line up with TRBD1. This CDR3 has 15 residues. Unmatched junction bases numbered 10, after V lost 7 bases and J lost 4 bases. The germline gives CDR1 SGDLS, CDR2 YYNGEE. The entire variable domain, with the rest obtained from reference TRBV9 and TRBJ1-5, is as follows: DSGVTQTPKHLITATGQRVTLRCSPRSGDLSVYWYQQSLDQGLQFLIQYYNGEERAKGNILERFSAQQFPDLHSELNLSSLELGDSALYFCASSPPGQANQPQHFGDGTRLSIL.

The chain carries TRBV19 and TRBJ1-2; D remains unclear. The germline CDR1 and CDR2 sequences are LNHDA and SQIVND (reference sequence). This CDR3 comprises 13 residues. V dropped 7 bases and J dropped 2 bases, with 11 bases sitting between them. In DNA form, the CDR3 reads TGTGCCAGTACCCGGGGAGAGAACTATGGCTACACCTTC. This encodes CASTRGENYGYTF.

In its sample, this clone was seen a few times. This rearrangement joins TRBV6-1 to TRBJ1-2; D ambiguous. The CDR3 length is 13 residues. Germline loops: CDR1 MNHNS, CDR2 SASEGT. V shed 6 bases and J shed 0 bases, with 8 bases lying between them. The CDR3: CASREDPNYGYTF. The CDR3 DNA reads TGTGCCAGCAGGGAGGACCCTAACTATGGCTACACCTTC.

Written as DNA, the CDR3 is TGTGCCAGCAGTGAACTGGACTACGTATACAATGAGCAGTTCTTC. Protein sequence: CASSELDYVYNEQFF. V is TRBV2 and J is TRBJ2-1; tentatively, D is TRBD2 (6 bases). From germline, CDR1 is SNHLY and CDR2 FYNNEI. Trimming removed 2 bases at V and 4 bases at J, with 12 bases between. CDR3 length equals 15 residues.

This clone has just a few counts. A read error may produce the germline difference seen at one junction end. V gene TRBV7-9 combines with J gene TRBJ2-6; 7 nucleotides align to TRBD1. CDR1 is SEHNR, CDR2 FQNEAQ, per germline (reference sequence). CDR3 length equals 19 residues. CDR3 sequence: CSSHQGSGQHLSGANVLTF. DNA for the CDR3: TGTTCCAGCCATCAAGGCTCGGGACAGCACCTCTCTGGGGCCAACGTCCTGACTTTC.

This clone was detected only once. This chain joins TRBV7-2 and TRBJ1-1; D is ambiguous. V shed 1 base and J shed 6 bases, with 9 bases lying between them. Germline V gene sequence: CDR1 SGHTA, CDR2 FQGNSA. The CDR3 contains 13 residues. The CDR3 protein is CASSLDQSAEAFF. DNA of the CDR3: TGTGCCAGCAGCTTAGACCAGTCCGCTGAAGCTTTCTTT.

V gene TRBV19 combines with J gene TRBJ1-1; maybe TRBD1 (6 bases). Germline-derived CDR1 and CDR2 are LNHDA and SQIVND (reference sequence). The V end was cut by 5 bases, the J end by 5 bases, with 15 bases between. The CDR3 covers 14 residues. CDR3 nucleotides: TGTGCCAGTAGTGTGCGAGCGCAGGGGACTGAAGCTTTCTTT. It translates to CASSVRAQGTEAFF.

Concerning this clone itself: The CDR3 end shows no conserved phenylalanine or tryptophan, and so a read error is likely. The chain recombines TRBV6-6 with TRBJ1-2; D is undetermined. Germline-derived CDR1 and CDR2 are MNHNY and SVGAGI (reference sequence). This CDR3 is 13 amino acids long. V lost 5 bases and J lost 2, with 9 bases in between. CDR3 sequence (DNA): TGTGCCAGCAGTCCTTACACGAACTATGGCTACACCCTC. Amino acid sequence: CASSPYTNYGYTL.

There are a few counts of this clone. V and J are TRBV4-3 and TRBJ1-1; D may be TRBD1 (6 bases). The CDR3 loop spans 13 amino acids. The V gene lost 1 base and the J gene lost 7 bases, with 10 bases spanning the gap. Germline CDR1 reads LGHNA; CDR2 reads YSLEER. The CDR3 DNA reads TGCGCCAGCAGCCAAGGGACAGCCAGTGAAGCTTTCTTT. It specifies CASSQGTASEAFF.

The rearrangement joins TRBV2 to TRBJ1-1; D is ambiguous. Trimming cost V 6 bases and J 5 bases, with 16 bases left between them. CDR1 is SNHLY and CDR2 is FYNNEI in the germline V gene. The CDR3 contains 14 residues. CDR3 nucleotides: TGTGCCAGCAGCTTAGAGGGAGTGGGTACTGAAGCTTTCTTT. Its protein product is CASSLEGVGTEAFF.

CDR3 DNA sequence: TGCGCCAGCAGCTTGGTTCAGGGTAATGGCTACACCTTC. Amino acid sequence: CASSLVQGNGYTF. The gene calls are TRBV5-1 and TRBJ1-2; tentative D call: TRBD1 (5 bases). Germline V CDR1 and CDR2: SGHRS, YFSETQ. The CDR3 covers 13 residues. The V gene lost 0 bases and the J gene lost 6 bases, with 9 bases spanning the gap. Full variable domain (outside the CDR3, taken from reference TRBV5-1 and TRBJ1-2): KAGVTQTPRYLIKTRGQQVTLSCSPISGHRSVSWYQQTPGQGLQFLFEYFSETQRNKGNFPGRFSGRQFSNSRSEMNVSTLELGDSALYLCASSLVQGNGYTFGSGTRLTVV.

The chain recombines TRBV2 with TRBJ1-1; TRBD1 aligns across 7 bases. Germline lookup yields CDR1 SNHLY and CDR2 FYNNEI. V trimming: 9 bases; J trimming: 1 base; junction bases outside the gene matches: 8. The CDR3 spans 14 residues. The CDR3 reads CARSTGAANTEAFF. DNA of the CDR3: TGTGCCAGATCTACAGGGGCCGCGAACACTGAAGCTTTCTTT. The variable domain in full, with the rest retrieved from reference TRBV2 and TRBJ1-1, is EPEVTQTPSHQVTQMGQEVILRCVPISNHLYFYWYRQILGQKVEFLVSFYNNEISEKSEIFDDQFSVERPDGSNFTLKIRSTKLEDSAMYFCARSTGAANTEAFFGQGTRLTVV.

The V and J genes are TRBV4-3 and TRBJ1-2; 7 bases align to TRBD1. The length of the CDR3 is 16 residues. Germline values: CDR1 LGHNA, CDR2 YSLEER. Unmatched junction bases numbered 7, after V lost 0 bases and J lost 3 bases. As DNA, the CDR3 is TGCGCCAGCAGCCAAGACATAAGGGGACAGTACTATGGCTACACCTTC. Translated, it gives CASSQDIRGQYYGYTF.

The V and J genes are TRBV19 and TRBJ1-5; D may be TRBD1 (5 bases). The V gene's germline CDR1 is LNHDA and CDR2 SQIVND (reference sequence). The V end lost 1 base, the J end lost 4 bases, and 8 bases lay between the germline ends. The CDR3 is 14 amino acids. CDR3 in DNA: TGTGCCAGTAGTATAGGGGCAGGGAATCAGCCCCAGCATTTT. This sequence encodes CASSIGAGNQPQHF. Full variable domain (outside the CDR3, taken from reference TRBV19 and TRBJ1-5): DGGITQSPKYLFRKEGQNVTLSCEQNLNHDAMYWYRQDPGQGLRLIYYSQIVNDFQKGDIAEGYSVSREKKESFPLTVTSAQKNPTAFYLCASSIGAGNQPQHFGDGTRLSIL.

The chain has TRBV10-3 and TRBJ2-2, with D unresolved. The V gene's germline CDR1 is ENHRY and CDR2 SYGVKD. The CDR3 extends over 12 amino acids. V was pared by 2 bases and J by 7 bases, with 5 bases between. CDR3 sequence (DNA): TGTGCCATCAGTGAGCCAAACGGGGAGCTGTTTTTT. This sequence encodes CAISEPNGELFF.